This paragraph covers one T cell receptor beta chain sequence. TCRdb re-analyzed the PCR reads through MiXCR. The profile shows about 15,000 clones, approximately 27% of them singletons. Germline V gene lookup returns CDR1 SGHNT and CDR2 YENEEA. The CDR3 has 13 amino acids. V was clipped by 2 bases and J by 1 base, with 6 bases between them. The sample originates from a study of metastatic and nonmetastatic thyroid tumors. Treatment of any kind had been given to no patient before thyroid surgery. This chain joins TRBV11-3 and TRBJ2-7; no clear D. The sequence came from a female donor with papillary thyroid cancer or a benign thyroid nodule (not recorded which). Some clones in this sample may be carry-over from other donors' samples. The sequenced material came from tumor tissue. CDR3 protein: CASSLHGSYEQYF. CDR3 sequence (DNA): TGTGCCAGCAGCTTACACGGTTCCTACGAGCAGTACTTC.